What follows is one T cell receptor (beta chain) and its context. Other DNA sequences within the sample encode an identical CDR3. The V gene's germline CDR1 is SGHRS and CDR2 YFSETQ. Trimming stripped 0 bases from V and 10 bases from J, with 11 bases between. The CDR3 runs to 14 residues. This record belongs to a study of blood T cell repertoires in COVID-19. Using immunoSEQ multiplex PCR, the repertoire was profiled, and TCRdb retains in-frame clones only, with some absent. This table has about 130,000 clones, around 88% appearing once. The TCR comes from a human donor in a cohort sampled during active COVID-19. The gene calls are TRBV5-1 and TRBJ1-6; possible D gene TRBD1, 6 bases. The material sequenced was peripheral blood. Here the CDR3 reads CASSLEQGRSPLHF. As DNA, the CDR3 is TGCGCCAGCAGCTTGGAGCAGGGGCGGTCACCCCTCCACTTT. The full variable domain, its missing parts supplied by reference TRBV5-1 and TRBJ1-6, is KAGVTQTPRYLIKTRGQQVTLSCSPISGHRSVSWYQQTPGQGLQFLFEYFSETQRNKGNFPGRFSGRQFSNSRSEMNVSTLELGDSALYLCASSLEQGRSPLHFGNGTRLTVT.